This T cell receptor beta chain comes out of a study of blood T cell repertoires in COVID-19. Across the whole study: PBMCs, B-cell-depleted T cells, or T cells were the source of the cDNA or gDNA that made up the material.

Per the original methods: Estimation of nucleated cell counts relied on the amplification of reference gene primers. Data came from immunoSEQ multiplex PCR; TCRdb stores just in-frame clones and leaves some out. V and J calls and clone size follow that table, whereas D and trimming were derived from the DNA. The sample lists around 250,000 clones, 65% to 85% occurring once. Looked up from germline, CDR1 is MDHEN and CDR2 is SYDVKM. The V gene lost 6 bases and the J gene lost 1 base, with 15 bases spanning the gap. This CDR3 has 15 amino acids. The TCR comes from a middle-aged woman who had recovered from COVID-19. The genes are TRBV28 and TRBJ1-1, with a tentative D call TRBD1 (6 bases). Material: peripheral blood. The CDR3 region is CASRSGQTGNTEAFF. CDR3 bases: TGTGCCAGCAGAAGCGGACAGACGGGGAACACTGAAGCTTTCTTT.